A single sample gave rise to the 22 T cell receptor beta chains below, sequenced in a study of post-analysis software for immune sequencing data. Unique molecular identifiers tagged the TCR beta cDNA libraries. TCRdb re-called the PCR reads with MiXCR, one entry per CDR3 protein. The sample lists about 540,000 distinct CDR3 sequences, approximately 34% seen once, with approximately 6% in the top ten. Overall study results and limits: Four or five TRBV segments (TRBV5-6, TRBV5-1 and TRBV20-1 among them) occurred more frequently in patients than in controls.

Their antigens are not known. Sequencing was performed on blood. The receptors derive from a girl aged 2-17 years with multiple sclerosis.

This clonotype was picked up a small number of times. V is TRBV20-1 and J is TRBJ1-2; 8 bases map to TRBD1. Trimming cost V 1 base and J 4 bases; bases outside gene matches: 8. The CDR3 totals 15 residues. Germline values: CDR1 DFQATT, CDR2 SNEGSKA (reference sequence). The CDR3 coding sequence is TGCAGTGCTAGAGCCTCCGGGACAGGAGGCTATGGCTACACCTTC. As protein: CSARASGTGGYGYTF.

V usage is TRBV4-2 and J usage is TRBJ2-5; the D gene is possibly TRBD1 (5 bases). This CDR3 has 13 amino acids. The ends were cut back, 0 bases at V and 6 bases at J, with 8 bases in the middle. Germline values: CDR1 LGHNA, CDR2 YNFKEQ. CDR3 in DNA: TGTGCCAGCAGCCAAGAGGGGCTTCAGACCCAGTACTTC. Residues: CASSQEGLQTQYF.

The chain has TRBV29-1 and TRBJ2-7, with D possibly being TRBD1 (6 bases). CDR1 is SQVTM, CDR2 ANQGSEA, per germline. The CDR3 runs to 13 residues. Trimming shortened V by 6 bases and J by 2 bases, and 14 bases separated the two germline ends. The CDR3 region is CSVPSQGTYEQYF. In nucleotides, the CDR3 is TGCAGCGTCCCATCACAGGGAACCTACGAGCAGTACTTC.

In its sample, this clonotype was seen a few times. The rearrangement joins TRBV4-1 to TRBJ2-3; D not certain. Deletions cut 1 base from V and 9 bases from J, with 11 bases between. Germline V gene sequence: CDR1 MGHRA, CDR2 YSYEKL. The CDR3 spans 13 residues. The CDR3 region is CASSQVKGVTQYF. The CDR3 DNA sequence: TGCGCCAGCAGCCAAGTGAAAGGTGTCACGCAGTATTTT.

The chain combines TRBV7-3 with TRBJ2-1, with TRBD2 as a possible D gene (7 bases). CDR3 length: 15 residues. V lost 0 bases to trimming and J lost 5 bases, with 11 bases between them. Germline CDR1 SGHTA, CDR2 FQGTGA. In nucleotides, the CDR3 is TGTGCCAGCAGCTTAACTGGGGGGGGCCACAATGAGCAGTTCTTC. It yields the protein CASSLTGGGHNEQFF. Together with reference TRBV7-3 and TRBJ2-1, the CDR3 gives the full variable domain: GAGVSQTPSNKVTEKGKYVELRCDPISGHTALYWYRQSLGQGPEFLIYFQGTGAADDSGLPNDRFFAVRPEGSVSTLKIQRTERGDSAVYLCASSLTGGGHNEQFFGPGTRLTVL.

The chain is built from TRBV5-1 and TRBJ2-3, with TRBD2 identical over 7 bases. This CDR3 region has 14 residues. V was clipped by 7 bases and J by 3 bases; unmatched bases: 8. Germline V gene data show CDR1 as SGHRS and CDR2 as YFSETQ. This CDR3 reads CASRSGEETDTQYF. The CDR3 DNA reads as TGCGCCAGCCGGAGCGGGGAAGAGACAGATACGCAGTATTTT.

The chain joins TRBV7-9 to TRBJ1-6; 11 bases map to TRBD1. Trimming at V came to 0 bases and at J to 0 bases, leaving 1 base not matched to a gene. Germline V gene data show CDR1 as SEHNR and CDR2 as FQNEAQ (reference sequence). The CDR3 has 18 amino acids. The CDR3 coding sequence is TGTGCCAGCAGCTTAGCCGGGACAGGGGGCTCCTATAATTCACCCCTCCACTTT. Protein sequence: CASSLAGTGGSYNSPLHF.

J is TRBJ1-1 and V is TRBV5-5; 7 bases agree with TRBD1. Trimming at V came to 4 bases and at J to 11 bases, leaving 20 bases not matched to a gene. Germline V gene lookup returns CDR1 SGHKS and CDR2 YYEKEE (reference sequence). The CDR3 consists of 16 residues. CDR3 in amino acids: CASSPQFATGWVLAFF. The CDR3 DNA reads TGTGCCAGCAGCCCTCAGTTCGCGACAGGGTGGGTTCTGGCTTTCTTT.

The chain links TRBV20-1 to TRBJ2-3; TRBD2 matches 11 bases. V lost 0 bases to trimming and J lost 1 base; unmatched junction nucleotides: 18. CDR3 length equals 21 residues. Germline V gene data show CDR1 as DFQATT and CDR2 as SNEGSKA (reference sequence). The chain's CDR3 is CSARDWMVTSGSFWGTDTQYF. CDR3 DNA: TGCAGTGCTAGAGATTGGATGGTAACTAGCGGGAGCTTCTGGGGCACAGATACGCAGTATTTT.

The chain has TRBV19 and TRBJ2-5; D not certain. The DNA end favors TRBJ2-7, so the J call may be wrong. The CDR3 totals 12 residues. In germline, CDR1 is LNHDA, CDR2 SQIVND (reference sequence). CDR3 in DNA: TGTGCCAGTAGTATGGTCAAGAGCGAGCAGTACTTC. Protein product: CASSMVKSEQYF.

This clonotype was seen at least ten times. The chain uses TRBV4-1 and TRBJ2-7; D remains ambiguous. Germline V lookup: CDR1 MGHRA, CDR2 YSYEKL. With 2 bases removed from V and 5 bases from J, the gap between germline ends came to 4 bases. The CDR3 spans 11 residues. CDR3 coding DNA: TGCGCCAGCAGCCAAATGAACGAGCAGTACTTC. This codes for CASSQMNEQYF.

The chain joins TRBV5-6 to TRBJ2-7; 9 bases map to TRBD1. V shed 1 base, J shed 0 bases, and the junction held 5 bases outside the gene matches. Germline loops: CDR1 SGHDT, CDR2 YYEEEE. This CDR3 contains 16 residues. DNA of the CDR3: TGTGCCAGCAGCTTGACAGGGGGCTCTCGCTCCTACGAGCAGTACTTC. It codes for CASSLTGGSRSYEQYF. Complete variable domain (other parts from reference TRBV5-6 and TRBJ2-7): DAGVTQSPTHLIKTRGQQVTLRCSPKSGHDTVSWYQQALGQGPQFIFQYYEEEERQRGNFPDRFSGHQFPNYSSELNVNALLLGDSALYLCASSLTGGSRSYEQYFGPGTRLTVT.

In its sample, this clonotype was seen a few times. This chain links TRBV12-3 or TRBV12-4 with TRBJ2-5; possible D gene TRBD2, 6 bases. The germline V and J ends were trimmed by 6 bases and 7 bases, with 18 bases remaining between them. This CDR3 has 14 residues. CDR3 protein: CASSPAGPEGTQYF. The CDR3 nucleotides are TGTGCCAGCAGCCCTGCGGGACCCGAGGGGACCCAGTACTTC.

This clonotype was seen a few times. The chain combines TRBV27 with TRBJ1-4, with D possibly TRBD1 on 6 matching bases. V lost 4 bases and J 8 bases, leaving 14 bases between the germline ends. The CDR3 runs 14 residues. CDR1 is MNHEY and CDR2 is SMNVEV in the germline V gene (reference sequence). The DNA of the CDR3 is TGTGCCAGCAGTTCGGGGGCAGTATGGGAAAAACTGTTTTTT. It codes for CASSSGAVWEKLFF. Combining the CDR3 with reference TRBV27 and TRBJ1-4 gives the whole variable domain EAQVTQNPRYLITVTGKKLTVTCSQNMNHEYMSWYRQDPGLGLRQIYYSMNVEVTDKGDVPEGYKVSRKEKRNFPLILESPSPNQTSLYFCASSSGAVWEKLFFGSGTQLSVL.

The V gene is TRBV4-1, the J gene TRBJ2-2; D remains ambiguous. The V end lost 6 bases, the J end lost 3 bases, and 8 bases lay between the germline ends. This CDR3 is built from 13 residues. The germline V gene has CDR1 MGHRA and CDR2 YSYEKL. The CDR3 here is CASSRVDTGELFF. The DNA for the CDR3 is TGCGCCAGCAGTAGGGTAGACACCGGGGAGCTGTTTTTT.

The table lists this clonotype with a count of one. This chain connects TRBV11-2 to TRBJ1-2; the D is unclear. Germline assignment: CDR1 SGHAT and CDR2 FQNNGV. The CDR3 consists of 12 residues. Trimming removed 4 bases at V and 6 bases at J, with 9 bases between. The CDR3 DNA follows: TGTGCCAGCAGCTCTACCCGGGATGGCTACACCTTC. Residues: CASSSTRDGYTF. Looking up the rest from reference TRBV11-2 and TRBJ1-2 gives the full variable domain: EAGVAQSPRYKIIEKRQSVAFWCNPISGHATLYWYQQILGQGPKLLIQFQNNGVVDDSQLPKDRFSAERLKGVDSTLKIQPAKLEDSAVYLCASSSTRDGYTFGSGTRLTVV.

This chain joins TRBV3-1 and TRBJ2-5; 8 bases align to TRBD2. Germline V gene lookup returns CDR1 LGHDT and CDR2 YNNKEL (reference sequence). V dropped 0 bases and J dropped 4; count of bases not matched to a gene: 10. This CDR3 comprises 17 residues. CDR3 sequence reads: CASSQETGRDLVETQYF. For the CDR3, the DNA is TGTGCCAGCAGCCAAGAGACCGGGAGGGACCTAGTAGAGACCCAGTACTTC.

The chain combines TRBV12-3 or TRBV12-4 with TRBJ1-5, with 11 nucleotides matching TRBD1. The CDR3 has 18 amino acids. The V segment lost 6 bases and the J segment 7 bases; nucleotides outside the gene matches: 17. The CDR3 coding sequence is TGTGCCAGCAGACTAAACCCCTCCGGGACAGGGGGGTACCAGCCCCAGCATTTT. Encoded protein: CASRLNPSGTGGYQPQHF.

Written as DNA, the CDR3 is TGTGCCAGCAGCTCCTCCCGGGGCAGGGGGAATCAGCCCCAGCATTTT. This gives the protein CASSSSRGRGNQPQHF. V is TRBV7-9 and J is TRBJ1-5, with 7 bases that match TRBD1. With 4 bases clipped from V and 4 bases from J, the junction kept 10 bases outside the gene matches. Germline V lookup: CDR1 SEHNR, CDR2 FQNEAQ (reference sequence). The CDR3 is 16 residues long.

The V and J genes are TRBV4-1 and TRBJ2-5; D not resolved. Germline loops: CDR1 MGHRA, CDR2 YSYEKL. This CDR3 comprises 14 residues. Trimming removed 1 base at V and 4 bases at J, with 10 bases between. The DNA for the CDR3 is TGCGCCAGCAGCCAAGTCCCGGACGGAGAGACCCAGTACTTC. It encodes CASSQVPDGETQYF.

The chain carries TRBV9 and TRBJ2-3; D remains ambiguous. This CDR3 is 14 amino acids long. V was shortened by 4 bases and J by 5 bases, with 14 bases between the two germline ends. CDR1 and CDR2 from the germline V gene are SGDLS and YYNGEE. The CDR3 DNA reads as TGTGCCAGCAGCCGTAACGACCATCAAGATACGCAGTATTTT. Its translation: CASSRNDHQDTQYF.

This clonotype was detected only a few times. CDR3 protein: CSVSPEAFF. The DNA for the CDR3 is TGCAGCGTCTCTCCTGAAGCTTTCTTT. The chain is built from TRBV29-1 and TRBJ1-1; D gene unclear. The germline V and J ends were trimmed by 6 bases and 6 bases, with 5 bases remaining between them. The germline V gene encodes CDR1 SQVTM and CDR2 ANQGSEA. This CDR3 spans 9 amino acids.